This T cell receptor beta chain was sequenced during a study of blood T cell repertoires in COVID-19. Looking at the study overall: In each case, the material was cDNA or gDNA derived from T cells, B-cell-depleted T cells, or PBMCs.

After removal of 8 bases from V and 2 bases from J, the junction contained 5 bases not matched to a gene. Germline V gene data show CDR1 as MNHEY and CDR2 as SVGAGI. The length of the CDR3 is 13 residues. Per the authors' pipeline: Amplified reference gene primers provided the basis for estimating nucleated cell counts. Sequenced by immunoSEQ multiplex PCR; TCRdb stores in-frame clones only, minus some. V and J calls and clone size come straight from that table; D and trimming were deduced from the DNA. This sample has 52,000 or so clones; 83% occur once, and the top ten carry 16%. The sequence was collected from a man between 35 and 55 years old with acute or convalescent COVID-19. The chain is built from TRBV6-5 and TRBJ2-5; TRBD1 matches at 7 bases. Sequencing was carried out using peripheral blood. The CDR3 DNA follows: TGTGCCAGCGACAGGGCAGGGCAAGAGACCCAGTACTTC. It codes for CASDRAGQETQYF.